The rows below give T cell receptor beta chains drawn from one sample of a study of regulatory T cells in long-lasting Graves disease. TCRdb re-derived calls from the multiplex PCR reads in MiXCR, one entry per CDR3 protein. The data show roughly 360,000 distinct CDR3 sequences, 20% to 25% seen once. The input for sequencing was peripheral blood mononuclear cells (PBMCs), taken when the disease was refractory, from a patient treated with antithyroid drugs. These receptors all come from a woman aged 40-49 years with Graves disease. CDR3s include the opening cysteine and the closing phenylalanine or tryptophan. D genes are given only for firm matches. Not all rows give a size; the values are once, few, many and, for expanded clones, a class.

TRBD2 - TRBJ2-7 TRBV3-1 CASSQLTSREGEQYF TGTGCCAGCAGCCAATTGACTAGCCGAGAAGGCGAGCAGTACTTC
TRBD2 - TRBJ2-3 TRBV28 CASSSPATSLRFTDTQYF TGTGCCAGCAGTTCCCCGGCGACTAGCCTGAGGTTCACAGATACGCAGTATTTT
- - TRBJ2-7 TRBV29-1 CSVAGQFYEQYF TGCAGCGTTGCTGGACAGTTCTACGAGCAGTACTTC
- many TRBJ2-6 TRBV5-6 CASIPYGGVGANVLTF TGTGCCAGCATCCCATATGGTGGAGTCGGGGCCAACGTCCTGACTTTC
- - TRBJ2-7 TRBV2 CASHGQHYEQYF TGTGCCAGCCACGGACAGCACTACGAGCAGTACTTC
- - TRBJ1-6 TRBV7-9 CASRFLENSPLHF TGTGCCAGCAGGTTCCTTGAGAATTCACCCCTCCACTTT
- many TRBJ1-1 TRBV12-3/TRBV12-4 CASSDGLQGAFF TGTGCCAGCAGCGACGGGCTTCAGGGGGCTTTCTTT
- many TRBJ2-7 TRBV28 CASRFPKPGNEQYF TGTGCCAGCCGCTTTCCCAAACCGGGAAACGAGCAGTACTTC
TRBD1 - TRBJ1-5 TRBV5-1 CASSPTGINNQPQHF TGCGCCAGCAGCCCGACAGGGATAAACAATCAGCCCCAGCATTTT
- - TRBJ2-7 TRBV20-1 CSVGGDRHYEQYF TGCAGTGTTGGAGGGGACCGGCACTACGAGCAGTACTTC
TRBD2 - TRBJ2-1 TRBV11-2 CASSSGLAGSNEQFF TGTGCCAGCAGCTCGGGACTAGCGGGAAGCAATGAGCAGTTCTTC
- few TRBJ1-2 TRBV5-1 CASSLVGDRAYGYTF TGCGCCAGCAGCTTGGTCGGGGATAGGGCCTATGGCTACACCTTC
TRBD1 many TRBJ2-5 TRBV28 CASSGQGIVGETQYF TGTGCCAGCAGTGGACAGGGGATCGTAGGAGAGACCCAGTACTTC
- few TRBJ1-2 TRBV30 CAWSWTAFYGYTF TGTGCCTGGAGTTGGACAGCCTTCTATGGCTACACCTTC
TRBD1 - TRBJ2-1 TRBV15 CATSRDRAADEQFF TGTGCCACCAGCAGGGACAGGGCGGCCGATGAGCAGTTCTTC
- many TRBJ1-4 TRBV24-1 CATSAGNRPNEKLFF TGTGCCACCAGTGCCGGGAACAGACCTAATGAAAAACTGTTTTTT
TRBD2 few TRBJ2-1 TRBV15 CATSVRTWETSGASYNEQFF TGTGCCACCAGCGTTCGGACCTGGGAGACTAGCGGGGCCTCCTACAATGAGCAGTTCTTC
TRBD2 - TRBJ2-7 TRBV6-2/TRBV6-3 CASSYRSSGGYEQYF TGTGCCAGCAGTTACAGGTCTAGCGGGGGTTACGAGCAGTACTTC
TRBD1 many TRBJ1-1 TRBV7-8 CASSSQRRQGNTEAFF TGTGCCAGCAGCTCCCAACGTAGACAGGGCAACACTGAAGCTTTCTTT
TRBD2 many TRBJ2-7 TRBV28 CASSSSGSIYEQYF TGTGCCAGCAGTTCAAGCGGGAGTATCTACGAGCAGTACTTC
- once TRBJ1-3 TRBV7-3 CASSAKYGNTIYF TGTGCCAGCAGCGCAAAATACGGAAACACCATATATTTT
TRBD1 - TRBJ1-5 TRBV9 CASSQTGNSNQPQHF TGTGCCAGCAGCCAGACAGGGAATAGCAATCAGCCCCAGCATTTT
TRBD2 - TRBJ2-3 TRBV11-2 CASSLELAGGVRTDTQYF TGTGCCAGCAGCTTAGAACTAGCGGGAGGAGTGAGGACAGATACGCAGTATTTT
- few TRBJ1-3 TRBV5-6 CASSLDRARNTIYF TGTGCCAGCAGCTTGGACAGGGCGAGAAACACCATATATTTT
TRBD1 many TRBJ2-5 TRBV7-8 CASSAGGGWQETQYF TGTGCCAGCAGCGCAGGGGGCGGGTGGCAAGAGACCCAGTACTTC
- many TRBJ1-2 TRBV6-5 CASSSPKSGNYGYTF TGTGCCAGCAGTTCTCCGAAATCAGGGAACTATGGCTACACCTTC
- few TRBJ2-1 TRBV27 CASSPPAVDEQFF TGTGCCAGCAGTCCGCCGGCCGTCGATGAGCAGTTCTTC
- - TRBJ2-4 TRBV7-9 CASSYLAKGNIQYF TGTGCCAGCAGCTACCTAGCGAAGGGAAACATTCAGTACTTC
- many TRBJ1-4 TRBV5-1 CASSAKGGDYEKLFF TGCGCCAGCAGCGCGAAGGGAGGTGATTATGAAAAACTGTTTTTT
- few TRBJ1-4 TRBV7-2 CASSLSRSDEKLFF TGTGCCAGCAGCTTATCCCGCAGTGACGAAAAACTGTTTTTT
TRBD1 many TRBJ1-1 TRBV7-2 CASSPSGTGSRTEAFF TGTGCCAGCAGCCCATCCGGGACAGGCAGTAGGACTGAAGCTTTCTTT
- - TRBJ1-2 TRBV19 CASSITGTASNYGYTF TGTGCCAGTAGCATAACCGGGACCGCCTCTAACTATGGCTACACCTTC
TRBD1 many TRBJ1-5 TRBV29-1 CSAKTGAQPQHF TGCAGCGCAAAGACAGGGGCTCAGCCCCAGCATTTT
TRBD1 many TRBJ2-2 TRBV12-3/TRBV12-4 CASSPIGQGGNTGELFF TGTGCCAGCAGTCCCATTGGACAGGGCGGCAACACCGGGGAGCTGTTTTTT
- many TRBJ1-2 TRBV6-5 CASSYQGDVGYGYTF TGTGCCAGCAGTTACCAAGGGGATGTAGGCTATGGCTACACCTTC
- few TRBJ1-1 TRBV6-1 CASSRWTSLNTEAFF TGTGCCAGCAGCAGATGGACAAGCCTGAACACTGAAGCTTTCTTT
- few TRBJ2-7 TRBV6-1 CASGPLGYEQYF TGTGCCAGCGGCCCCCTAGGGTACGAGCAGTACTTC
- - TRBJ1-1 TRBV27 CASSLSAPRVGNTEAFF TGTGCCAGCAGTTTATCGGCCCCCCGGGTGGGGAACACTGAAGCTTTCTTT
TRBD2 - TRBJ2-3 TRBV6-1 CASRGGLAVTSTDTQYF TGTGCCAGCCGCGGCGGACTAGCGGTGACTAGCACAGATACGCAGTATTTT
TRBD1 many TRBJ2-7 TRBV28 CASSFLQGAYEQYF TGTGCCAGCAGTTTCCTACAGGGGGCCTACGAGCAGTACTTC
TRBD1 - TRBJ1-5 TRBV19 CASHPGTGGNQPQHF TGTGCCAGTCACCCCGGGACAGGGGGCAATCAGCCCCAGCATTTT
- many TRBJ1-1 TRBV29-1 CSVEVPENTEAFF TGCAGCGTTGAAGTGCCAGAGAACACTGAAGCTTTCTTT
- - TRBJ2-7 TRBV12-3/TRBV12-4 CASSLYNSYEQYF TGTGCCAGCAGTTTATACAACTCCTACGAGCAGTACTTC
- many TRBJ2-2 TRBV6-2/TRBV6-3 CASTSKLQDYTGELFF TGTGCCAGCACCTCGAAGTTGCAGGACTACACCGGGGAGCTGTTTTTT
TRBD2 - TRBJ2-1 TRBV20-1 CSARVSGRGNEQFF TGCAGTGCTAGAGTTAGCGGGAGGGGAAATGAGCAGTTCTTC
- many TRBJ1-2 TRBV28 CASSSIHLSGYTF TGTGCCAGCAGTTCCATACACTTGAGCGGCTACACCTTC
TRBD1 few TRBJ2-2 TRBV5-1 CASRGQGVGTGELFF TGCGCCAGCAGAGGACAGGGAGTGGGGACCGGGGAGCTGTTTTTT
- - TRBJ2-3 TRBV5-1 CASSASDTQYF TGCGCCAGCAGCGCCTCAGATACGCAGTATTTT
- few TRBJ2-2 TRBV6-1 CASSDTRDYTGELFF TGTGCCAGCAGTGATACCCGGGACTACACCGGGGAGCTGTTTTTT
TRBD2 few TRBJ2-2 TRBV28 CASSPPLRLAGGAGELFF TGTGCCAGCAGCCCTCCTTTAAGACTAGCGGGAGGGGCCGGGGAGCTGTTTTTT
TRBD1 many TRBJ1-1 TRBV28 CASSSPDRINTEAFF TGTGCCAGCAGTTCGCCGGACAGGATCAACACTGAAGCTTTCTTT
- - TRBJ1-1 TRBV29-1 CSTQQGRGTEAFF TGCAGCACCCAGCAGGGAAGGGGGACTGAAGCTTTCTTT
- many TRBJ1-3 TRBV2 CASSESGEYTIYF TGTGCCAGCAGTGAATCTGGGGAGTACACCATATATTTT
- few TRBJ1-3 TRBV7-6 CASSVTSSGNTIYF TGTGCCAGCAGCGTCACGAGCTCTGGAAACACCATATATTTT
- - TRBJ2-6 TRBV6-1 CASHEVKISGANVLTF TGTGCCAGCCACGAGGTAAAAATATCTGGGGCCAACGTCCTGACTTTC
- - TRBJ1-6 TRBV10-3 CAIADKGWSPLHF TGTGCCATAGCCGACAAGGGGTGGTCACCCCTCCACTTT
TRBD2 - TRBJ2-1 TRBV20-1 CSARDPGLDYNEQFF TGCAGTGCGCGAGACCCGGGACTAGACTACAATGAGCAGTTCTTC
- few TRBJ1-5 TRBV27 CASSLDFSGSNQPQHF TGTGCCAGCAGTTTGGATTTTTCAGGGAGCAATCAGCCCCAGCATTTT
- - TRBJ1-1 TRBV20-1 CSAAQGNTEAFF TGCAGTGCTGCTCAGGGGAACACTGAAGCTTTCTTT